The clone carrying this TCR beta chain came up many times. Its target is not known. This entry belongs to a study of human T cells and chemical hapten exposure. Study-level information: Mainly, slight library volume differences in the pool made TCR yields vary.

Study-wide results and caveats: Controls had significantly fewer large CDR3 similarity clusters than were formed by expanded TCRs.

The CDR3 is 12 residues long. As to time point: pre-sensitization, week 0. The treatment was: therapeutic diphenylcyclopropenone sensitization with weekly scalp DPC. Each patch-test visit's blood sample preceded patch application. Unique molecular identifiers were affixed to discrete cDNA molecules within the library. MiXCR, applied by TCRdb to the RACE reads, yields one record per CDR3 protein. The sample contains 270,000 or so distinct CDR3 sequences, 7.5% to 9% of which appear only once. This sequence was found in a man between 18 and 29 years old with alopecia areata. Some clones in this sample may be carry-over from other donors' samples. J is TRBJ1-5 and V is TRBV12-3 or TRBV12-4; 9 bases line up with TRBD1. The input for sequencing was whole blood, taken in connection with sensitization to the hapten diphenylcyclopropenone (DPC). The CDR3 region has the DNA TGTGCGACCAAGACAGGGGGTCAGCCCCAGCATTTT. Translated: CATKTGGQPQHF.